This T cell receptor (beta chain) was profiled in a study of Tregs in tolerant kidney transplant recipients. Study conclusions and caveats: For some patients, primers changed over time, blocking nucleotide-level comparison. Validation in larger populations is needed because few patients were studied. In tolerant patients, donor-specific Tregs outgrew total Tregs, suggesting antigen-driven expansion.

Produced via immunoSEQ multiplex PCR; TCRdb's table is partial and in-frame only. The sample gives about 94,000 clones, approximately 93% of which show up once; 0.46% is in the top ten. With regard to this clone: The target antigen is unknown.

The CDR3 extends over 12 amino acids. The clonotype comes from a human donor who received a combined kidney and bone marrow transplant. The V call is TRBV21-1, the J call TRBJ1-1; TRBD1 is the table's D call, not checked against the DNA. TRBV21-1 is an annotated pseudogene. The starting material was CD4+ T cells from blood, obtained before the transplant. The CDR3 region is CASSRQGGEAFF. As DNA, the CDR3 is TGTGCCAGCAGCCGACAGGGTGGTGAAGCTTTCTTT.